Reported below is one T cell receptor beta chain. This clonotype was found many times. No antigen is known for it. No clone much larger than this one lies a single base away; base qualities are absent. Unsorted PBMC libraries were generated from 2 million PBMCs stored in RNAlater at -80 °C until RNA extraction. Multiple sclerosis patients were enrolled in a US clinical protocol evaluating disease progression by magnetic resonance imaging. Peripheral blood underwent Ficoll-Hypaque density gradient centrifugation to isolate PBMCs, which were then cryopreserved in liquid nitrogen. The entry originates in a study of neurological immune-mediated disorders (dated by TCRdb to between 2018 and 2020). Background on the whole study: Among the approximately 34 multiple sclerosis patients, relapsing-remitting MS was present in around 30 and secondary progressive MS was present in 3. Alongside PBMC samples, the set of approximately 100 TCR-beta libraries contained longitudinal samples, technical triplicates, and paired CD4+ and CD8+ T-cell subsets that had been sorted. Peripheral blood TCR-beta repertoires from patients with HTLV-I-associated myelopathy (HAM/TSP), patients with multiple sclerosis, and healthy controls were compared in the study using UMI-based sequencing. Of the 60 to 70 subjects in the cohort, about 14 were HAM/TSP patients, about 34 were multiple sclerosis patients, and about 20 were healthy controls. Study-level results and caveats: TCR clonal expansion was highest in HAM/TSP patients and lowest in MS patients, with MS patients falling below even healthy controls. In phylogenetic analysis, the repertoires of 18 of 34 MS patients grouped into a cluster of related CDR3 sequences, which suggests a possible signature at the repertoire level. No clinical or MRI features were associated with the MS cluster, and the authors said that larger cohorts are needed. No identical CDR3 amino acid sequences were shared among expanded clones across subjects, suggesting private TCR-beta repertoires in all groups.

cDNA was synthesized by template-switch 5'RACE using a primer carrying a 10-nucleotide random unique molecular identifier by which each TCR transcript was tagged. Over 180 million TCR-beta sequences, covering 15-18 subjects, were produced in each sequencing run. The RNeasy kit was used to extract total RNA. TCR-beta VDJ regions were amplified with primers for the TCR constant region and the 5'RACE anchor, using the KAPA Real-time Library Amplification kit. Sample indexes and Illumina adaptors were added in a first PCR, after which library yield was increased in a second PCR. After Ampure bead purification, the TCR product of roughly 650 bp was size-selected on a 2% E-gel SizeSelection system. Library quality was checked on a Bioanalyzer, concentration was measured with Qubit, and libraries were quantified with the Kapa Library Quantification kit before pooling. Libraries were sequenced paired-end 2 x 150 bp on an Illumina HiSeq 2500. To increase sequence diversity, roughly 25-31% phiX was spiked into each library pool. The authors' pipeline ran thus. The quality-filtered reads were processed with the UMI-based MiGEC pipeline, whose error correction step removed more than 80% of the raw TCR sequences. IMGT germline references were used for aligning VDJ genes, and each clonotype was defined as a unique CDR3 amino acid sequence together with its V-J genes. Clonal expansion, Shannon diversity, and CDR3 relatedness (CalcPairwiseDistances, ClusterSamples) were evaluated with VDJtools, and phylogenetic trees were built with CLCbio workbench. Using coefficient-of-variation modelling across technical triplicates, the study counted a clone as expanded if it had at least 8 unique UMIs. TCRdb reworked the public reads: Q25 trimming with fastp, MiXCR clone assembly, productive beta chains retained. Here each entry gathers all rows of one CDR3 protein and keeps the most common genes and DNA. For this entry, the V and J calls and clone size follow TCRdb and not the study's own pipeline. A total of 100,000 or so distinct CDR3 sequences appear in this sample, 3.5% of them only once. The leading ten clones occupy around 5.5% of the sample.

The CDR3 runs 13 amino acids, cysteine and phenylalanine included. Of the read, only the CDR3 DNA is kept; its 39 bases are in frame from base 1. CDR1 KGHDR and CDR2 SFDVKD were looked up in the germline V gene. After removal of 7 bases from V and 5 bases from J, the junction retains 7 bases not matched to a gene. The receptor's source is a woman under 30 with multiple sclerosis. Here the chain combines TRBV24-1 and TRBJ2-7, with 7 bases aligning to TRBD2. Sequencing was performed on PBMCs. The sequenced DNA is TGTGCCACCAGCCCCGGGGGGAAGGACGAGCAGTACTTC. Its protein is CATSPGGKDEQYF.